Below, 5 T cell receptor beta chains from the same sample are listed, as sequenced in a study of identical twins. TCRdb re-called the 5' RACE reads through MiXCR, storing one row per CDR3 protein. In the table there are about 220,000 distinct CDR3 sequences, around 8.1% of which are singletons. Separately, the same data were catalogued under a study of yellow fever vaccine responses in identical twins.

The sequenced sample was memory (CD45RO+) T cells sorted from blood. The receptors come from a woman aged 18-30 years in good health.

At least ten counts were recorded for this clonotype. The chain employs TRBV9 and TRBJ1-1; the D gene is possibly TRBD1 (5 bases). This CDR3 is 13 amino acids long. The germline V gene encodes CDR1 SGDLS and CDR2 YYNGEE. V was shortened by 3 bases and J by 7 bases, with 13 bases between the two germline ends. The CDR3 spells CASSAPGGGEAFF. The DNA for the CDR3 is TGTGCCAGCAGCGCCCCGGGCGGGGGTGAAGCTTTCTTT.

This clonotype has at least ten counts. CDR3 region: CSVRDSIYEQYF. For the CDR3, the DNA is TGCAGCGTTAGGGACAGTATCTACGAGCAGTACTTC. V usage is TRBV29-1 and J usage is TRBJ2-7; TRBD1 matches 7 bases. The CDR3 has 12 amino acids. The ends lost 5 bases at V and 3 bases at J; junction bases unmatched: 4. Germline V gene sequence: CDR1 SQVTM, CDR2 ANQGSEA.

In this sample, this clonotype turned up many times. The chain is built from TRBV29-1 and TRBJ2-1; 14 nucleotides align to TRBD2. Unmatched junction bases numbered 1, after V lost 6 bases and J lost 6 bases. Germline CDR1 SQVTM, CDR2 ANQGSEA. CDR3 size: 13 residues. The CDR3 DNA is TGCAGCGTGGGGACTAGCGGGAGCAATGAGCAGTTCTTC. Protein: CSVGTSGSNEQFF.

V and J are TRBV2 and TRBJ1-2, with a tentative D call TRBD1 (6 bases). This CDR3 spans 13 amino acids. The V gene's germline CDR1 is SNHLY and CDR2 FYNNEI. Trimming cost V 6 bases and J 7 bases, with 15 bases left between them. CDR3 DNA: TGTGCCAGCAGCAACAGGGTAGAATCTGGCTACACCTTC. Residues: CASSNRVESGYTF. Full variable domain (rest looked up from reference TRBV2 and TRBJ1-2): EPEVTQTPSHQVTQMGQEVILRCVPISNHLYFYWYRQILGQKVEFLVSFYNNEISEKSEIFDDQFSVERPDGSNFTLKIRSTKLEDSAMYFCASSNRVESGYTFGSGTRLTVV.

The rearrangement links TRBV9 to TRBJ1-2; TRBD1 is a possible D gene (6 bases). The CDR3 spans 15 residues. Germline V CDR1 and CDR2: SGDLS, YYNGEE. V was shortened by 4 bases and J by 7 bases, with 20 bases between the two germline ends. CDR3 in DNA: TGTGCCAGCAGCCCTCGGGACGGACGAGGGGGTGGCTACACCTTC. Its translation is CASSPRDGRGGGYTF.